This T cell receptor beta chain stems from a study of CD8 T cells in Susac syndrome. Per the germline V gene, CDR1 is MDHEN and CDR2 is SYDVKM. The CDR3 contains 17 residues. The trim removed 6 bases at V and 1 base at J, leaving 13 bases unmatched. Sequencing of TCR beta was undertaken in CD8+ and CD4+ T cells derived from blood. The RNA input was roughly 0.45 to 1 ug, and it was reverse transcribed with random hexamers. By means of immunoSEQ multiplex PCR, TCR beta CDR3 spanning 54 Vbeta and 13 Jbeta underwent amplification. TCRdb itself ran the immunoSEQ multiplex PCR reads through MiXCR, one entry per CDR3 protein. The data contain 55,000 to 70,000 distinct CDR3 sequences, 95% of them singletons.

The sequenced sample consisted of CD8+ T cells from PBMCs. V is TRBV28 and J is TRBJ2-3, with 7 bases fitting TRBD2. The sequence came from a human donor in good health. The CDR3 DNA reads as TGTGCCAGCAGCCCTGGACTAGACCTATACGGCACAGATACGCAGTATTTT. Encoded protein: CASSPGLDLYGTDTQYF.